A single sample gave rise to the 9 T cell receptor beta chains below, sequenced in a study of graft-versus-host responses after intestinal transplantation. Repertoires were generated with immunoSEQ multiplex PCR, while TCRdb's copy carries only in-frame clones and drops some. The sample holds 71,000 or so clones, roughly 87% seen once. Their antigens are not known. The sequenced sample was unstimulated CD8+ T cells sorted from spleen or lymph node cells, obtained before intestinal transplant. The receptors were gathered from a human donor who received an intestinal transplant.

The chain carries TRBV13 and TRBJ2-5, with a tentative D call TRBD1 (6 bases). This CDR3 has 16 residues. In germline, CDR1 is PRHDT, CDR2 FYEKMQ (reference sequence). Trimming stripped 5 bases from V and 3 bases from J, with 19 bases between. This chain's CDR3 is CASSEETGVTKETQYF. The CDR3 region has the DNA TGTGCCAGCAGCGAAGAGACAGGCGTAACCAAAGAGACCCAGTACTTC.

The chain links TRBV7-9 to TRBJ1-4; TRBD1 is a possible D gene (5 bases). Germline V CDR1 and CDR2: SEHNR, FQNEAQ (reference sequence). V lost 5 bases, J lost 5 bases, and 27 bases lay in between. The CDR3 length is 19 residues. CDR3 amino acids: CASSRHPGPGRGGNEKLFF. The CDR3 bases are TGTGCCAGCAGCCGACACCCAGGCCCCGGGAGGGGAGGAAATGAAAAACTGTTTTTT.

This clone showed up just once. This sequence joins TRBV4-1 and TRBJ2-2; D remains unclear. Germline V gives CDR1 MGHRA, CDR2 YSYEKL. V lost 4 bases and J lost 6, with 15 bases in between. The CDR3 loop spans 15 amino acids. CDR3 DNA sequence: TGCGCCAGCAGCCTAACTTATGGAGCTCCCGGGGAGCTGTTTTTT. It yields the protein CASSLTYGAPGELFF.

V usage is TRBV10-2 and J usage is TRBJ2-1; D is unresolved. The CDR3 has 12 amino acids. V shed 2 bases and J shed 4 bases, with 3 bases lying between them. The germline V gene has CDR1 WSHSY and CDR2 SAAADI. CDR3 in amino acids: CASSEPYNEQFF. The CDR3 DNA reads TGCGCCAGCAGTGAGCCTTACAATGAGCAGTTCTTC.

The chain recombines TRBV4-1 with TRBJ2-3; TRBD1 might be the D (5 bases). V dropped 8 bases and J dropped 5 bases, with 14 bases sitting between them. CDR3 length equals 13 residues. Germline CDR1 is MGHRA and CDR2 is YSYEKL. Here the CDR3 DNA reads TGCGCCAGCGGGGAAGGGGCCGGAGATACGCAGTATTTT. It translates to CASGEGAGDTQYF.

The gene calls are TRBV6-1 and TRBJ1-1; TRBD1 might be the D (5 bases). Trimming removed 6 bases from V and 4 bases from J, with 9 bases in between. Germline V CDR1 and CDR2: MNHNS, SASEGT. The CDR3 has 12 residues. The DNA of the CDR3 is TGTGCCAGCAGCAGGGTTCTCACTGAAGCTTTCTTT. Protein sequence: CASSRVLTEAFF.

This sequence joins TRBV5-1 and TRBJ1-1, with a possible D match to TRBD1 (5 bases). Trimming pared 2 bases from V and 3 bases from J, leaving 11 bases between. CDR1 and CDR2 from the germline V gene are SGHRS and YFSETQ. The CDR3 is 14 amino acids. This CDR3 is CASSLTGTDTEAFF. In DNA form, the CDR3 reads TGCGCCAGCAGCTTAACAGGTACAGACACTGAAGCTTTCTTT.

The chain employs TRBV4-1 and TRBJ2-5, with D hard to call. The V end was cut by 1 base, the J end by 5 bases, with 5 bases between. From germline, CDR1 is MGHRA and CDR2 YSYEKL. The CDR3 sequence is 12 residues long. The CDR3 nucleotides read TGCGCCAGCAGCCAAGCCGGGGAGACCCAGTACTTC. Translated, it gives CASSQAGETQYF.

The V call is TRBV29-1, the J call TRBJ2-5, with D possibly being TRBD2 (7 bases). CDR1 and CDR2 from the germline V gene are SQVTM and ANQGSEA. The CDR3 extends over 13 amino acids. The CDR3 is CTTWGGDQETQYF. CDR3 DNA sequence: TGCACTACTTGGGGGGGCGACCAAGAGACCCAGTACTTC.